Sequencing of this T cell receptor beta chain was carried out in a study of shared clonotypes between healthy human individuals. Study information: Donors consisted of a couple of women and a few men between 18 and 49.

The repertoire was sequenced with immunoSEQ multiplex PCR; TCRdb's copy has only in-frame clones and lacks some. There are approximately 2,300,000 clones in the sample; less than 95% occur only once, and about 0.36% lies in the top ten. There are 16 residues in the CDR3. Trimming cost V 6 bases and J 0 bases; bases outside gene matches: 6. CDR1 is MNHGY and CDR2 is SAAAGT in the germline V gene. The sequencing sample was made of naive CD4+ T cells from PBMCs. As for subset: CD45RA+ positively selected. The source is a young man in good health. Some clones in this sample may be carry-over from other donors' samples. V usage is TRBV6-8 and J usage is TRBJ2-2; 8 positions match TRBD2. CDR3 bases: TGTGCCAGCAGCCCTACTAGCGGAACGAACACCGGGGAGCTGTTTTTT. Translated, it gives CASSPTSGTNTGELFF.